Listed below are T cell receptor beta chains from one sample, sequenced in a study of CD8 T cells in Susac syndrome. TCRdb fed the immunoSEQ multiplex PCR reads into MiXCR, producing one record per CDR3 protein. The sample carries approximately 220,000 distinct CDR3 sequences, 92% recorded once. Sequencing used CD8+ T cells from PBMCs. These receptors all come from a human donor with multiple sclerosis. The conserved cysteine and the conserved F or W are not part of the CDR3 here.

cdr3_aa: ASSLGGDLPYGYT
j_call: TRBJ1-2
v_call: TRBV13

cdr3_aa: ASSQDLQLTEAF
j_call: TRBJ1-1
v_call: TRBV14

cdr3_aa: ASTAPANEQF
j_call: TRBJ2-1
v_call: TRBV19

cdr3_aa: ASSIPAGGIDGTNEKLF
j_call: TRBJ1-4
v_call: TRBV2

cdr3_aa: ASSWTGGYNEQF
j_call: TRBJ2-1
v_call: TRBV5-5

cdr3_aa: ASGGTGFKETQY
j_call: TRBJ2-5
v_call: TRBV28

cdr3_aa: ASTRGAGYNEQF
j_call: TRBJ2-1
v_call: TRBV27

cdr3_aa: SAREPTGGLYNEQF
j_call: TRBJ2-1
v_call: TRBV20-1

cdr3_aa: ASKGGGYT
j_call: TRBJ1-2
v_call: TRBV2

cdr3_aa: ASSFGLAPSSYEQY
j_call: TRBJ2-7
v_call: TRBV7-2

cdr3_aa: ASSAPGSGGQETQY
j_call: TRBJ2-5
v_call: TRBV13

cdr3_aa: ASSLLAPVNNEQF
j_call: TRBJ2-1
v_call: TRBV12-3/TRBV12-4

cdr3_aa: SAGTANNEQF
j_call: TRBJ2-1
v_call: TRBV29-1

cdr3_aa: ASSPLGTGPSTDTQY
j_call: TRBJ2-3
v_call: TRBV5-1

cdr3_aa: ASSSPQGRMNTEAF
j_call: TRBJ1-1
v_call: TRBV5-4

cdr3_aa: ASSYSTKTTGTTILGSYNEQF
j_call: TRBJ2-1
v_call: TRBV6-2/TRBV6-3

cdr3_aa: ASSPETYEQY
j_call: TRBJ2-7
v_call: TRBV12-3/TRBV12-4

cdr3_aa: ASGRHYGYT
j_call: TRBJ1-2
v_call: TRBV5-6

cdr3_aa: ATSRDPIGDTEAF
j_call: TRBJ1-1
v_call: TRBV15

cdr3_aa: ASSFLSSDEQY
j_call: TRBJ2-7
v_call: TRBV19

cdr3_aa: ASSTGTGPTEKLF
j_call: TRBJ1-4
v_call: TRBV12-3/TRBV12-4

cdr3_aa: ASSHPTSGADTQY
j_call: TRBJ2-3
v_call: TRBV4-1

cdr3_aa: ASSLPSAYEQY
j_call: TRBJ2-7
v_call: TRBV7-9

cdr3_aa: ASSYSEGQGTIQY
j_call: TRBJ2-5
v_call: TRBV6-5

cdr3_aa: ASSLGVGEQY
j_call: TRBJ2-7
v_call: TRBV5-4

cdr3_aa: ATSPTLAQHDNEQF
j_call: TRBJ2-1
v_call: TRBV15

cdr3_aa: ATSGGGEDIQY
j_call: TRBJ2-4
v_call: TRBV24-1

cdr3_aa: ASSLQGSYGYT
j_call: TRBJ1-2
v_call: TRBV27

cdr3_aa: ASSPTYLTESTDTQY
j_call: TRBJ2-3
v_call: TRBV18

cdr3_aa: ASSFPSTGGTEAF
j_call: TRBJ1-1
v_call: TRBV7-9

cdr3_aa: ASSLGDWEETQY
j_call: TRBJ2-5
v_call: TRBV11-2

cdr3_aa: ASSQVLERGRPYEQY
j_call: TRBJ2-7
v_call: TRBV4-2

cdr3_aa: SAHGGTGELF
j_call: TRBJ2-2
v_call: TRBV20-1

cdr3_aa: ASSPGGHPQETQY
j_call: TRBJ2-5
v_call: TRBV7-2

cdr3_aa: ASSRTSGTQETQY
j_call: TRBJ2-5
v_call: TRBV13

cdr3_aa: ASSDRGEAF
j_call: TRBJ1-1
v_call: TRBV5-4

cdr3_aa: ATLGPGGYNEQF
j_call: TRBJ2-1
v_call: TRBV13

cdr3_aa: ASSSQWDGKETQY
j_call: TRBJ2-5
v_call: TRBV12-3/TRBV12-4

cdr3_aa: ASSLVGGSGYT
j_call: TRBJ1-2
v_call: TRBV4-1

cdr3_aa: ASRGQEKNTEAF
j_call: TRBJ1-1
v_call: TRBV2

cdr3_aa: ASSAGGGGWNTGELF
j_call: TRBJ2-2
v_call: TRBV9

cdr3_aa: ASSPSSRPSYNEQF
j_call: TRBJ2-1
v_call: TRBV5-1

cdr3_aa: ASSVGQNTGELF
j_call: TRBJ2-2
v_call: TRBV9

cdr3_aa: ASSRGGGSYNEQF
j_call: TRBJ2-1
v_call: TRBV19

cdr3_aa: ASSYPQGADYGYT
j_call: TRBJ1-2
v_call: TRBV7-9

cdr3_aa: ASSSSSGNTIY
j_call: TRBJ1-3
v_call: TRBV19

cdr3_aa: AIGTSGMSIGDTQY
j_call: TRBJ2-3
v_call: TRBV10-3

cdr3_aa: ASSPQGTGYGYT
j_call: TRBJ1-2
v_call: TRBV27